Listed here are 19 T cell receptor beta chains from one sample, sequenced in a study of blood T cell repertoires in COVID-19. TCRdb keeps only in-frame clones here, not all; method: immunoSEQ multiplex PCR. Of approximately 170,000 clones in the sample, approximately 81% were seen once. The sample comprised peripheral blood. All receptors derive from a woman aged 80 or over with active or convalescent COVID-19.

CDR3 residues: CASSERTYGYTF. In nucleotides, the CDR3 is TGTGCCAGCAGTGAACGTACATATGGCTACACCTTC. V and J are TRBV2 and TRBJ1-2, with D hard to call. The CDR3 loop spans 12 amino acids. CDR1 is SNHLY, CDR2 FYNNEI, per germline. Between the trimmed V and J ends, which lost 2 bases and 5 bases, there was a span of 6 bases. Full variable domain (outside the CDR3, taken from reference TRBV2 and TRBJ1-2): EPEVTQTPSHQVTQMGQEVILRCVPISNHLYFYWYRQILGQKVEFLVSFYNNEISEKSEIFDDQFSVERPDGSNFTLKIRSTKLEDSAMYFCASSERTYGYTFGSGTRLTVV.

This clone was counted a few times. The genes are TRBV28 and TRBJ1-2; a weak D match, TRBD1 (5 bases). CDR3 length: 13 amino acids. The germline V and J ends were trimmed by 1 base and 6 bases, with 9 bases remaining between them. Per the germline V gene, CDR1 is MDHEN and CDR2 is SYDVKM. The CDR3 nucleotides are TGTGCCAGCAGTTTATTGACAGATAATGGCTACACCTTC. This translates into CASSLLTDNGYTF.

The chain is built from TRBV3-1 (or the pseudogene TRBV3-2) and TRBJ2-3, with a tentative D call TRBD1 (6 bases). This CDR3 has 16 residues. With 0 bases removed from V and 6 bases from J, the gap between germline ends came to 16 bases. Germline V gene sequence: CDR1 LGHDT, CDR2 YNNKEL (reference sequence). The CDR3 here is CASSQEDPTGSDTQYF. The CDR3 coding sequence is TGTGCCAGCAGCCAAGAGGACCCGACAGGATCCGATACGCAGTATTTT.

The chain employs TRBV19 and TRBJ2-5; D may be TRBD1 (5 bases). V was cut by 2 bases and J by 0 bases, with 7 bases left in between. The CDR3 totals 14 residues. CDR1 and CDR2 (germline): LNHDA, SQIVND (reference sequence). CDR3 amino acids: CASSIRQNQETQYF. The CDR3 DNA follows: TGTGCCAGTAGTATACGACAGAACCAAGAGACCCAGTACTTC.

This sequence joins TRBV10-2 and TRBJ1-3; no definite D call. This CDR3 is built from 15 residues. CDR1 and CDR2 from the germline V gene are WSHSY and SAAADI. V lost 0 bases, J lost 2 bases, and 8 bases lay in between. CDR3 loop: CASSESFGTGNTIYF. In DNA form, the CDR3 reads TGCGCCAGCAGTGAGTCGTTCGGGACTGGAAACACCATATATTTT.

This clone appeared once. DNA for the CDR3: TGTGCCAGTAGTATCGTGGGGCCGGGCACTGAAGCTTTCTTT. This sequence encodes CASSIVGPGTEAFF. This chain joins TRBV19 and TRBJ1-1, with D possibly matching TRBD1 (5 bases). V gave up 3 bases and J gave up 4 bases, with 12 bases separating them. CDR3 length: 14 residues. The germline V gene has CDR1 LNHDA and CDR2 SQIVND (reference sequence).

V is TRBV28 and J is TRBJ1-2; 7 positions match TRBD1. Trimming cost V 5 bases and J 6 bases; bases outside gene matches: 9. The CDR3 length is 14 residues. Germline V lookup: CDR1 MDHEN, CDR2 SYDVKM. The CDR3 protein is CASSHTGTEDGYTF. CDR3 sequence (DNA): TGTGCCAGCAGTCACACCGGGACAGAGGATGGCTACACCTTC.

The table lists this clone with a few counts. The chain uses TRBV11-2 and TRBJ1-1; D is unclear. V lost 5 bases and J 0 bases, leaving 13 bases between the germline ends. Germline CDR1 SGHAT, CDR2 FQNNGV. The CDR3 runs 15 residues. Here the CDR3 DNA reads TGTGCCAGCAGCCTGATTGGACTGATGAACACTGAAGCTTTCTTT. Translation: CASSLIGLMNTEAFF. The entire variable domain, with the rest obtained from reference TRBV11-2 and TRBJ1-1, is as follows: EAGVAQSPRYKIIEKRQSVAFWCNPISGHATLYWYQQILGQGPKLLIQFQNNGVVDDSQLPKDRFSAERLKGVDSTLKIQPAKLEDSAVYLCASSLIGLMNTEAFFGQGTRLTVV.

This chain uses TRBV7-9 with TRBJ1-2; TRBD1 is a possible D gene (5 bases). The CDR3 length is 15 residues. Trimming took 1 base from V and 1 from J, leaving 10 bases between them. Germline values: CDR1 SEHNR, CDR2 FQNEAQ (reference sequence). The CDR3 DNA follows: TGTGCCAGCAGCTTAGACCCAGGGATTAACTATGGCTACACCTTC. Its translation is CASSLDPGINYGYTF.

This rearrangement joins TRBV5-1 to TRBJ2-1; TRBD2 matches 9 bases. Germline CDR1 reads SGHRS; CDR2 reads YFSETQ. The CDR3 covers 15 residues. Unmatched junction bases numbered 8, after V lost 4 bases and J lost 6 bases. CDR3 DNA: TGCGCCAGCAGCCATAGCGGGAGTTCTGGCAATGAGCAGTTCTTC. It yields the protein CASSHSGSSGNEQFF.

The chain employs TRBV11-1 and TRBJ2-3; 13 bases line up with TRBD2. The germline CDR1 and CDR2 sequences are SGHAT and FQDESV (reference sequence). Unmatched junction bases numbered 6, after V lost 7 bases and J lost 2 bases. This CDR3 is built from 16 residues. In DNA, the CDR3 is TGTGCCAGCAACTTGGGACTAGCGGGACCCACAGATACGCAGTATTTT. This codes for CASNLGLAGPTDTQYF.

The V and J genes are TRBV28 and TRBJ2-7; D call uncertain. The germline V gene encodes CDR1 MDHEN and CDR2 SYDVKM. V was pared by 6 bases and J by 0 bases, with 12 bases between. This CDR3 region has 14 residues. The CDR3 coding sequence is TGTGCCAGCAGAGGCGGTGTACCCTCCTACGAGCAGTACTTC. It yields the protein CASRGGVPSYEQYF.

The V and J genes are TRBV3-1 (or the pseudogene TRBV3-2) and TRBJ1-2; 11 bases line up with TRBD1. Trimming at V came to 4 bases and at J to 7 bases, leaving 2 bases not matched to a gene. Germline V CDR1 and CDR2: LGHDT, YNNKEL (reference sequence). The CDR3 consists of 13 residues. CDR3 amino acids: CASSPGTGGGYTF. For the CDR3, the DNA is TGTGCCAGCAGCCCCGGGACAGGGGGTGGCTACACCTTC.

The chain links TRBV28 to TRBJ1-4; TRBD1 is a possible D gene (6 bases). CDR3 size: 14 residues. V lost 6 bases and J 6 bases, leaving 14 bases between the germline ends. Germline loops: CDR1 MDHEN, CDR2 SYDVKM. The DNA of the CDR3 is TGTGCCAGCAGAGGCATAGGGGGATATGAAAAACTGTTTTTT. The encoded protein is CASRGIGGYEKLFF.

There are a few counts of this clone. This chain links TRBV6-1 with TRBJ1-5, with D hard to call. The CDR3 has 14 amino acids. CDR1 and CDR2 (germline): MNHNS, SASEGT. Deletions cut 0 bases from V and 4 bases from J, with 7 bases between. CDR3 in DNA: TGTGCCAGCAGTGAAGCGCAGGTAAATCAGCCCCAGCATTTT. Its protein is CASSEAQVNQPQHF.

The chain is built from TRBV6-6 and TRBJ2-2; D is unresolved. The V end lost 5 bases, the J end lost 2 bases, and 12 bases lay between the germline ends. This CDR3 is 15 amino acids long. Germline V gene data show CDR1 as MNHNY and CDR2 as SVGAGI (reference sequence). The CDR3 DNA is TGTGCCAGCAGTCGGGTCGGGTCTAACACCGGGGAGCTGTTTTTT. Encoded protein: CASSRVGSNTGELFF.

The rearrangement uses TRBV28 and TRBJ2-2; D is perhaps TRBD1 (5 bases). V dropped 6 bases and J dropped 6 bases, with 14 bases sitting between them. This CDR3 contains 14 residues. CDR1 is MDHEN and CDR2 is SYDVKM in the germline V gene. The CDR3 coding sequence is TGTGCCAGCAGAACCGAAGGGGCCCCCGGGGAGCTGTTTTTT. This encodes CASRTEGAPGELFF.

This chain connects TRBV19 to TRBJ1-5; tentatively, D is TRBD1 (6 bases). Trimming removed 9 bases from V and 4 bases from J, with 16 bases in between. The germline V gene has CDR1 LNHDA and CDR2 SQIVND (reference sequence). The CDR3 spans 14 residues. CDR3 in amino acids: CASTPGQGNQPQHF. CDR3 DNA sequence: TGTGCCAGCACACCAGGGCAGGGGAATCAGCCCCAGCATTTT.

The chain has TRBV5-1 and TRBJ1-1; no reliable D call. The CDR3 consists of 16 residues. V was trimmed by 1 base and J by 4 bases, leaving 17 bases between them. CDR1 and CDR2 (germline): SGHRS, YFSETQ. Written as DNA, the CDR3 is TGCGCCAGCAGCTTGTCGGCGGGCCTGGTTGGCACTGAAGCTTTCTTT. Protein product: CASSLSAGLVGTEAFF.